The 24 T cell receptor beta chains below were found in one sample sequenced in a study of CD8+CD57+ T cells in acquired aplastic anemia. CD8+CD57+ cell expansion had been shown by flow cytometry in patients chosen for sequencing. Genomic DNA, serving as template, underwent TCR beta VDJ and CDR3 profiling. MiXCR, applied by TCRdb to the reads, yields one record per CDR3 protein. The data show some 170,000 distinct CDR3 sequences, with 55% to 65% seen just once and about 44% held by the top ten. The sequenced material came from sorted CD4+, CD8+, or CD8+CD57+ T cells (not recorded which) from PBMCs. The receptor source for this set is a human donor with aplastic anemia.

This rearrangement joins TRBV25-1 to TRBJ2-7, with TRBD1 matching over 10 bases. The CDR3 is 15 residues long. Germline V CDR1 and CDR2: MGHDK, SYGVNS. The junction had 4 bases not matched to a gene; V was cut back by 3 bases and J by 2 bases. The CDR3 DNA is TGTGCCAGCAGTGACCCCGGGACAGGGGCCTACGAGCAGTACTTC. It specifies CASSDPGTGAYEQYF.

The genes are TRBV2 and TRBJ2-7, with 13 bases identical to TRBD2. Germline V gene sequence: CDR1 SNHLY, CDR2 FYNNEI. This CDR3 comprises 17 residues. V lost 4 bases to trimming and J lost 5 bases; unmatched junction nucleotides: 11. The CDR3: CASSGYNGLAGANEQYF. In DNA form, the CDR3 reads TGTGCCAGCAGTGGATATAATGGACTAGCGGGAGCGAACGAGCAGTACTTC.

The J gene is TRBJ2-7, the V gene TRBV9; 11 bases fit TRBD1. Germline-derived CDR1 and CDR2 are SGDLS and YYNGEE. V shed 4 bases and J 2 bases; nucleotides not matched to a gene: 5. The CDR3 spans 15 residues. CDR3 region: CASSSGQGATYEQYF. The CDR3 DNA reads TGTGCCAGCAGCTCAGGACAGGGGGCTACCTACGAGCAGTACTTC.

This clonotype was counted a few times. The junction departs from germline at one end; a sequencing error may be responsible. The rearrangement joins TRBV29-1 to TRBJ1-2; D may be TRBD1 (5 bases). The CDR3 sequence is 14 residues long. Germline CDR1 reads SQVTM; CDR2 reads ANQGSEA. The CDR3 spells CSVEVQGPLYGYTF. CDR3 DNA: TGCAGCGTGGAAGTTCAGGGACCCCTCTATGGCTACACCTTC.

The chain joins TRBV7-9 to TRBJ1-1; D gene uncertain. The CDR3 sequence is 16 residues long. With 1 base removed from V and 3 bases from J, the gap between germline ends came to 15 bases. From germline, CDR1 is SEHNR and CDR2 FQNEAQ (reference sequence). CDR3 loop: CASSLVPGGTDTEAFF. Here the CDR3 DNA reads TGTGCCAGCAGCTTAGTACCGGGAGGAACGGACACTGAAGCTTTCTTT. Filled out from reference TRBV7-9 and TRBJ1-1, the complete variable domain reads DTGVSQNPRHKITKRGQNVTFRCDPISEHNRLYWYRQTLGQGPEFLTYFQNEAQLEKSRLLSDRFSAERPKGSFSTLEIQRTEQGDSAMYLCASSLVPGGTDTEAFFGQGTRLTVV.

V gene TRBV9 combines with J gene TRBJ2-3, with D possibly being TRBD2 (6 bases). The ends were cut back, 4 bases at V and 0 bases at J, with 15 bases in the middle. CDR1 and CDR2 (germline): SGDLS, YYNGEE. The CDR3 is 16 amino acids. In nucleotides, the CDR3 is TGTGCCAGCAGCCCTCGGCTAGCGACCAGCACAGATACGCAGTATTTT. Translated, it gives CASSPRLATSTDTQYF.

The chain carries TRBV15 and TRBJ2-2; D gene unclear. CDR1 and CDR2 (germline): LNHNV, YYDKDF (reference sequence). There are 15 residues in the CDR3. V was cut by 1 base and J by 4 bases, with 10 bases left in between. CDR3 protein: CATSRAAVVTGELFF. The CDR3 DNA reads as TGTGCCACCAGCAGAGCGGCAGTCGTCACCGGGGAGCTGTTTTTT.

This clonotype was counted a single time. The chain carries TRBV24-1 and TRBJ1-2; D is undetermined. The CDR3 runs 13 residues. V shed 6 bases and J shed 1 base, with 8 bases lying between them. CDR1 and CDR2 (germline): KGHDR, SFDVKD. CDR3 DNA sequence: TGTGCCACCAGTTCCCGGGGTAACTATGGCTACACCTTC. It encodes CATSSRGNYGYTF.

This clonotype was counted at least ten times. This chain links TRBV29-1 with TRBJ2-2; the D is unclear. V lost 8 bases, J lost 2 bases, and 9 bases lay in between. CDR1 and CDR2 (germline): SQVTM, ANQGSEA. The CDR3 spans 12 residues. The CDR3: CSLRLNTGELFF. The CDR3 bases are TGCAGCTTGAGACTCAACACCGGGGAGCTGTTTTTT.

The chain joins TRBV2 to TRBJ1-1; D possibly corresponds to TRBD1 (6 bases). V was shortened by 4 bases and J by 1 base, with 10 bases between the two germline ends. Germline lookup yields CDR1 SNHLY and CDR2 FYNNEI. There are 14 residues in the CDR3. The CDR3 loop reads CASSGQVRNTEAFF. The CDR3 DNA follows: TGTGCCAGCAGTGGACAGGTCCGGAACACTGAAGCTTTCTTT. The full variable domain, completed using reference TRBV2 and TRBJ1-1, is EPEVTQTPSHQVTQMGQEVILRCVPISNHLYFYWYRQILGQKVEFLVSFYNNEISEKSEIFDDQFSVERPDGSNFTLKIRSTKLEDSAMYFCASSGQVRNTEAFFGQGTRLTVV.

The rearrangement uses TRBV24-1 and TRBJ2-1; D is perhaps TRBD2 (6 bases). The CDR3 consists of 12 residues. CDR1 is KGHDR, CDR2 SFDVKD, per germline. V shed 10 bases and J shed 16 bases, with 22 bases lying between them. This chain's CDR3 is CATSGSYNERFF. CDR3 DNA sequence: TGTGCCACTAGCGGTTCCTACAATGAGCGTTTCTTC.

CDR3 loop: CSAREGTTYEQYF. The DNA of the CDR3 is TGCAGTGCTAGAGAGGGGACTACCTACGAGCAGTACTTC. The rearrangement joins TRBV20-1 to TRBJ2-7; 7 nucleotides agree with TRBD2. The length of the CDR3 is 13 residues. Germline assignment: CDR1 DFQATT and CDR2 SNEGSKA (reference sequence). Trimming cost V 0 bases and J 2 bases; bases outside gene matches: 1.

Remarks on this clonotype: A junction boundary mismatches the germline segment, possibly from a read error. The chain is built from TRBV5-1 and TRBJ2-3; D is possibly TRBD1 or TRBD2 (6 bases each). Per germline, CDR1 SGHRS and CDR2 YFSETQ. This CDR3 comprises 15 residues. CDR3 coding DNA: TGTGCCAGCAGCTTCGGGGGCGGGGAAGCAGATACGCAGTGTTTT. Its translation: CASSFGGGEADTQCF.

This clonotype was counted between two and nine times. The genes are TRBV25-1 and TRBJ1-2; 7 bases are shared with TRBD1. With V trimmed by 6 bases and J by 4 bases, 11 bases remained unmatched. This CDR3 is built from 15 residues. Germline assignment: CDR1 MGHDK and CDR2 SYGVNS. The CDR3 loop reads CASSSTGRGFYGYTF. DNA for the CDR3: TGTGCCAGCAGCTCTACCGGCAGGGGGTTCTATGGCTACACCTTC.

This chain links TRBV19 with TRBJ1-2, with TRBD1 as a possible D gene (6 bases). This CDR3 has 16 residues. V lost 2 bases to trimming and J lost 3 bases, with 16 bases between them. Per germline, CDR1 LNHDA and CDR2 SQIVND (reference sequence). CDR3 amino acids: CASSINPRDIYYGYTF. CDR3 nucleotides: TGTGCCAGTAGTATAAATCCTCGGGACATCTACTATGGCTACACCTTC.

This chain uses TRBV5-6 with TRBJ2-2; D is possibly TRBD1 (6 bases). The V gene lost 7 bases and the J gene lost 4 bases, with 14 bases spanning the gap. Germline CDR1 and CDR2: SGHDT and YYEEEE. The CDR3 totals 14 residues. The CDR3 reads CASCVAGVTGELFF. DNA for the CDR3: TGTGCCAGCTGTGTCGCAGGGGTCACCGGGGAGCTGTTTTTT.

The chain couples TRBV9 to TRBJ2-2, with D perhaps TRBD1 (5 bases). Per the germline V gene, CDR1 is SGDLS and CDR2 is YYNGEE. The V gene lost 0 bases and the J gene lost 7 bases, with 13 bases spanning the gap. The CDR3 sequence is 15 residues long. DNA for the CDR3: TGTGCCAGCAGCGTAGTGCAGGGTCATGGCGGGGAGCTGTTTTTT. Amino acid sequence: CASSVVQGHGGELFF.

This rearrangement joins TRBV7-9 to TRBJ2-3; D uncertain. Germline V gives CDR1 SEHNR, CDR2 FQNEAQ (reference sequence). The CDR3 contains 16 residues. V was pared by 4 bases and J by 2 bases, with 16 bases between. CDR3 sequence: CASSSLFAETTDTQYF. The CDR3 nucleotides are TGTGCCAGCAGCTCTCTGTTTGCGGAGACCACAGATACGCAGTATTTT.

The gene calls are TRBV6-1 and TRBJ1-4; no clear D gene. Germline CDR1 MNHNS, CDR2 SASEGT. This CDR3 spans 12 amino acids. The V gene lost 3 bases and the J gene lost 10 bases, with 9 bases spanning the gap. CDR3 in amino acids: CASSDLLGKLFF. The CDR3 DNA is TGTGCCAGCAGTGACTTACTGGGAAAACTGTTTTTT.

This clonotype was detected only a few times. The genes are TRBV7-2 and TRBJ2-7, with D perhaps TRBD2 (6 bases). Deletions cut 2 bases from V and 0 bases from J, with 14 bases between. The CDR3 contains 16 residues. Germline lookup yields CDR1 SGHTA and CDR2 FQGNSA. Written as DNA, the CDR3 is TGTGCCAGCAGCTTACGTTGGGGACTCCCCTCCTACGAGCAGTACTTC. Amino acid sequence: CASSLRWGLPSYEQYF.

This clonotype was counted only a few times. The chain combines TRBV29-1 with TRBJ2-5, with TRBD2 matching 7 bases. The CDR3 runs 14 residues. Trimming removed 0 bases from V and 5 bases from J; junction bases left unmatched: 6. The germline CDR1 and CDR2 sequences are SQVTM and ANQGSEA. The CDR3 DNA sequence: TGCAGCGTTGAAGAGGGCGGGAGTAGGGAGACCCAGTACTTC. Protein: CSVEEGGSRETQYF.

V is TRBV19 and J is TRBJ1-1; no clear D gene. Germline loops: CDR1 LNHDA, CDR2 SQIVND (reference sequence). With 3 bases removed from V and 1 base from J, the gap between germline ends came to 6 bases. The CDR3 is 13 amino acids. CDR3 sequence: CASSIAKNTEAFF. The CDR3 nucleotides are TGTGCCAGTAGTATCGCCAAGAACACTGAAGCTTTCTTT.

There are a few counts of this clonotype. V usage is TRBV29-1 and J usage is TRBJ1-6; D may be TRBD1 (5 bases). CDR1 and CDR2 (germline): SQVTM, ANQGSEA. The V end lost 7 bases, the J end lost 9 bases, and 16 bases lay between the germline ends. The CDR3 has 13 amino acids. The CDR3 DNA follows: TGCAGCGCCGGCAGGGATAGGGGTTCACCCCTCCACTTT. Translating gives CSAGRDRGSPLHF.

This rearrangement joins TRBV24-1 to TRBJ2-1; a weak D match, TRBD1 (5 bases). The V and J ends lost 0 bases and 7 bases respectively, with 6 bases between them. Germline V gives CDR1 KGHDR, CDR2 SFDVKD. The CDR3 sequence is 13 residues long. This chain's CDR3 is CATSDLTGNEQFF. CDR3 coding DNA: TGTGCCACCAGTGATTTGACAGGTAATGAGCAGTTCTTC.